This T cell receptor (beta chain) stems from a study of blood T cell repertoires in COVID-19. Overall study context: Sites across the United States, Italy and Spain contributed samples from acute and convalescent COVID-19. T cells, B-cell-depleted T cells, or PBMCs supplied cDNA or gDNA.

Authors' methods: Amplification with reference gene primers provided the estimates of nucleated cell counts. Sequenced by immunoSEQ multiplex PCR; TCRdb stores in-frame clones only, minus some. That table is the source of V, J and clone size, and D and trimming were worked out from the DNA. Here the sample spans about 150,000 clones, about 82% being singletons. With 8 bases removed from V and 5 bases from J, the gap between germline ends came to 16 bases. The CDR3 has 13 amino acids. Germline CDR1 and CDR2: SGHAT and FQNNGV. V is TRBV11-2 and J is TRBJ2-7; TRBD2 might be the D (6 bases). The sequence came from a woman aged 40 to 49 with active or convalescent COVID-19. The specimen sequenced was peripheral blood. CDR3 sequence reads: CASAGTAWDEQYF. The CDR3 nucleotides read TGTGCCAGCGCCGGGACTGCGTGGGACGAGCAGTACTTC. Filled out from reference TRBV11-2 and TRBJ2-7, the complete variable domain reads EAGVAQSPRYKIIEKRQSVAFWCNPISGHATLYWYQQILGQGPKLLIQFQNNGVVDDSQLPKDRFSAERLKGVDSTLKIQPAKLEDSAVYLCASAGTAWDEQYFGPGTRLTVT.